These 30 T cell receptor beta chains were all obtained from the same sample, sequenced in a study of blood T cells in healthy people across ages. Sample-barcoded 5' priming and a J-beta primer mix drove a second PCR of roughly 6 to 12 cycles. MiXCR, applied by TCRdb to the 5' RACE reads, yields one record per CDR3 protein. The top ten clones hold around 15% of a sample with hundreds of thousands of distinct CDR3 sequences, about 30% of them seen once. Sequences were obtained from blood. All receptors come from a woman aged 80 or older in good health.

This clonotype occurred many times. The V and J genes are TRBV7-9 and TRBJ2-5, with D possibly being TRBD2 (5 bases). The CDR3 is 16 amino acids. Between the trimmed V and J ends, which lost 1 base and 7 bases, there was a span of 19 bases. In germline, CDR1 is SEHNR, CDR2 FQNEAQ (reference sequence). CDR3 DNA: TGTGCCAGCAGCTTAGAGGACCCGGGATCCTCGGGGACCCAGTACTTC. Protein: CASSLEDPGSSGTQYF.

This clonotype has a handful of counts. The V gene is TRBV28, the J gene TRBJ2-7; D call uncertain. This CDR3 spans 13 amino acids. Trimming pared 8 bases from V and 1 base from J, leaving 12 bases between. The V gene's germline CDR1 is MDHEN and CDR2 SYDVKM. The CDR3 protein is CASGSGQSYEQYF. In DNA, the CDR3 is TGTGCCAGCGGTTCAGGCCAGTCCTACGAGCAGTACTTC.

A remark on this clonotype: Germline is not matched at one junction end, which may reflect a read error. This chain links TRBV6-2 or TRBV6-3 with TRBJ2-6; 7 bases match TRBD1. CDR1 MNHEY and CDR2 SVGEGT come from the germline V gene. The CDR3 spans 15 residues. The CDR3 loop is CASSPDRAGANVPTF. Here the CDR3 DNA reads TGTGCCAGCAGTCCCGACAGGGCTGGGGCCAACGTCCCGACTTTC.

This clonotype was picked up a small number of times. The chain combines TRBV18 with TRBJ1-1, with D unresolved. V lost 3 bases and J 1 base, leaving 15 bases between the germline ends. Germline V gene lookup returns CDR1 KGHSH and CDR2 LQKENI. The CDR3 length is 16 residues. For the CDR3, the DNA is TGTGCCAGCTCACCCACCCGAAGAAGAACGAACACTGAAGCTTTCTTT. Translated, it gives CASSPTRRRTNTEAFF.

This clonotype was observed at least ten times. V gene TRBV2 combines with J gene TRBJ2-6, with TRBD1 matching 8 bases. After removal of 6 bases from V and 1 base from J, the junction contained 2 bases not matched to a gene. Germline V gene lookup returns CDR1 SNHLY and CDR2 FYNNEI. The CDR3 length is 15 residues. CDR3 region: CASSGQGSGANVLTF. In nucleotides, the CDR3 is TGTGCCAGCAGCGGACAGGGTTCTGGGGCCAACGTCCTGACTTTC.

This clonotype came up many times. J is TRBJ2-3 and V is TRBV15; tentatively, D is TRBD1 or TRBD2 (6 bases each). Trimming took off 0 bases at V and 7 bases at J, with 11 bases between the two ends. Germline CDR1 and CDR2: LNHNV and YYDKDF (reference sequence). CDR3 length: 14 residues. Here the CDR3 DNA reads TGTGCCACCAGCAGAGATACGGGGGCATATACGCAGTATTTT. This sequence encodes CATSRDTGAYTQYF.

This clonotype has at least ten counts. The gene calls are TRBV5-1 and TRBJ2-6; 8 bases are shared with TRBD1. This CDR3 spans 18 amino acids. Trimming removed 2 bases from V and 2 bases from J; junction bases left unmatched: 9. The germline V gene has CDR1 SGHRS and CDR2 YFSETQ. The CDR3 protein is CASSLPGTGDPGANVLTF. Written as DNA, the CDR3 is TGCGCCAGCAGCTTACCCGGGACAGGCGACCCTGGGGCCAACGTCCTGACTTTC.

V usage is TRBV6-4 and J usage is TRBJ2-1, with 9 bases fitting TRBD2. CDR3 size: 16 residues. Germline V gene data show CDR1 as MRHNA and CDR2 as SNTAGT. With 2 bases clipped from V and 8 bases from J, the junction kept 10 bases outside the gene matches. This chain's CDR3 is CASSDRAGGLDHEQFF. CDR3 DNA: TGTGCCAGCAGTGACCGAGCGGGGGGCCTGGACCATGAGCAGTTCTTC.

This clonotype has just one count. This may be a read error, as it is one base from a much larger clone. This rearrangement joins TRBV12-3 or TRBV12-4 to TRBJ2-4; D possibly corresponds to TRBD2 (6 bases). The last part of the DNA fits TRBJ2-7 better; the J call may be wrong. This CDR3 spans 15 amino acids. CDR3 coding DNA: TGTGCCAGCAGTGTACGGTCCGCCGGGAGCTACGAGCAGTACTTC. Translating gives CASSVRSAGSYEQYF.

This clonotype was seen at least ten times. The chain couples TRBV9 to TRBJ1-2; D is uncertain. V dropped 0 bases and J dropped 8 bases, with 14 bases sitting between them. CDR1 is SGDLS, CDR2 YYNGEE, per germline. The CDR3 contains 14 residues. DNA for the CDR3: TGTGCCAGCAGCGTAGCTGGGCGACAAGGGGGCTACACCTTC. This translates into CASSVAGRQGGYTF.

With regard to this clonotype: A much larger clone lies a single base off, so this may be a read error. The rearrangement uses TRBV5-5 and TRBJ2-4, with D possibly TRBD2 on 5 matching bases. Germline V gives CDR1 SGHKS, CDR2 YYEKEE (reference sequence). This CDR3 comprises 13 residues. The CDR3 here is CAGSLGAQNIQYF. CDR3 coding DNA: TGTGCCGGCAGCTTGGGAGCCCAAAACATTCAGTACTTC.

This clonotype was observed many times. The chain joins TRBV4-3 to TRBJ2-1, with D possibly matching TRBD2 (6 bases). Germline V gene lookup returns CDR1 LGHNA and CDR2 YSLEER. V was cut by 0 bases and J by 2 bases, with 17 bases left in between. The CDR3 contains 18 residues. CDR3 DNA: TGCGCCAGCAGCCAAGATGTGCCCGGGGGAAGGCCCTACAATGAGCAGTTCTTC. Its protein is CASSQDVPGGRPYNEQFF.

In regard to this clonotype: Given a much more abundant clone one base away, this may be a read error. V and J are TRBV15 and TRBJ2-5; 7 bases fit TRBD1. Germline V gene sequence: CDR1 LNHNV, CDR2 YYDKDF (reference sequence). The CDR3 is 14 amino acids. With V trimmed by 0 bases and J by 11 bases, 9 bases remained unmatched. CDR3 residues: CATSRDFAGGEQYF. The CDR3 coding sequence is TGTGCCACCAGCAGAGATTTTGCAGGGGGTGAGCAGTACTTC. The entire variable domain, with the rest obtained from reference TRBV15 and TRBJ2-5, is as follows: DAMVIQNPRYQVTQFGKPVTLSCSQTLNHNVMYWYQQKSSQAPKLLFHYYDKDFNNEADTPDNFQSRRPNTSFCFLDIRSPGLGDTAMYLCATSRDFAGGEQYFGPGTRLLVL.

The chain carries TRBV20-1 and TRBJ1-5; 9 bases agree with TRBD1. J gave up 2 bases and V 7 bases, and 12 bases lay outside the gene matches. This CDR3 is 16 amino acids long. Looked up from germline, CDR1 is DFQATT and CDR2 is SNEGSKA (reference sequence). This CDR3 is CSGILQGARGNQPQHF. The CDR3 nucleotides are TGCAGTGGAATCTTACAGGGGGCGCGGGGCAATCAGCCCCAGCATTTT.

This clonotype has more than one count but fewer than ten. The chain is built from TRBV12-3 or TRBV12-4 and TRBJ1-5, with D perhaps matching TRBD1 (5 bases). CDR3 length equals 16 residues. The V end was cut by 4 bases, the J end by 0 bases, with 13 bases between. The CDR3 DNA is TGTGCCAGCAGTTCCTTGGGGGGAAATAGCAATCAGCCCCAGCATTTT. Translated, it gives CASSSLGGNSNQPQHF.

The chain has TRBV19 and TRBJ1-5, with a weak D call TRBD1 (5 bases). The CDR3 is made up of 12 amino acids. CDR1 LNHDA and CDR2 SQIVND come from the germline V gene (reference sequence). With 6 bases removed from V and 5 bases from J, the gap between germline ends came to 8 bases. CDR3 protein: CASSRGHQPQHF. The DNA of the CDR3 is TGTGCCAGTAGCCGGGGCCATCAGCCCCAGCATTTT.

This clonotype was seen a handful of times. The chain couples TRBV24-1 to TRBJ2-5; 8 bases map to TRBD2. The J segment lost 2 bases and the V segment lost 7 bases, leaving 5 bases of the junction unmatched. This CDR3 has 14 amino acids. CDR1 and CDR2 (germline): KGHDR, SFDVKD. The CDR3 protein is CATSPSGGQETQYF. Written as DNA, the CDR3 is TGTGCCACCAGCCCCTCGGGGGGGCAAGAGACCCAGTACTTC.

This clonotype was seen more than once but under ten times. A single base separates this from a much larger clone, so it may be a read error. V and J are TRBV24-1 and TRBJ2-3; D unresolved. The CDR3 loop spans 14 amino acids. The germline CDR1 and CDR2 sequences are KGHDR and SFDVKD. V gave up 5 bases and J gave up 1 base, with 9 bases separating them. The CDR3 protein is CATSGSMGTDTQYF. The CDR3 DNA reads TGTGCCACCAGTGGAAGCATGGGCACAGATACGCAGTATTTT.

This clonotype was counted ten times or more. The chain couples TRBV2 to TRBJ2-3; D is perhaps TRBD1 (6 bases). Looked up from germline, CDR1 is SNHLY and CDR2 is FYNNEI. Trimming left V 6 bases short and J 6 bases short, with 19 bases between. CDR3 length equals 15 residues. The CDR3 coding sequence is TGTGCCAGCAGCCCACAGGGTTTGTCTCAGGATACGCAGTATTTT. Protein sequence: CASSPQGLSQDTQYF.

This clonotype appeared a few times. The CDR3 DNA reads as TGTGCCAGCATTCTAGGGGCCCCGCATGGCTCACCCCTCCACTTT. It specifies CASILGAPHGSPLHF. V and J are TRBV28 and TRBJ1-6; perhaps TRBD1 as D (5 bases). This CDR3 spans 15 amino acids. Per the germline V gene, CDR1 is MDHEN and CDR2 is SYDVKM. The V and J ends lost 7 bases and 10 bases respectively, with 20 bases between them.

This chain joins TRBV7-2 and TRBJ1-2, with a weak D call TRBD1 (6 bases). The germline V gene encodes CDR1 SGHTA and CDR2 FQGNSA. The CDR3 contains 13 residues. Trimming shortened V by 5 bases and J by 4 bases, and 11 bases separated the two germline ends. Written as DNA, the CDR3 is TGTGCCAGCAGCACCGGACAGACCTATGGCTACACCTTC. This gives the protein CASSTGQTYGYTF.

The chain has TRBV27 and TRBJ1-5; D is unresolved. V was pared by 4 bases and J by 0 bases, with 10 bases between. Germline lookup yields CDR1 MNHEY and CDR2 SMNVEV (reference sequence). The CDR3 totals 15 residues. The CDR3 sequence: CASSSRRISNQPQHF. In DNA, the CDR3 is TGTGCCAGCAGTTCCCGACGGATTAGCAATCAGCCCCAGCATTTT.

This clonotype was counted many times. The rearrangement uses TRBV20-1 and TRBJ2-7; 7 nucleotides agree with TRBD1. CDR3 length: 15 residues. The germline V gene encodes CDR1 DFQATT and CDR2 SNEGSKA (reference sequence). The ends lost 5 bases at V and 4 bases at J; junction bases unmatched: 14. The CDR3 protein is CSAGGPGQSAYEQYF. The CDR3 nucleotides are TGCAGTGCTGGCGGCCCGGGACAGTCGGCTTACGAGCAGTACTTC.

This CDR3 is CASSLLGQGLIEPQHF. The CDR3 DNA reads TGTGCCAGCAGTTTGTTGGGACAGGGTTTGATAGAGCCCCAGCATTTT. This chain joins TRBV28 and TRBJ1-5; 9 bases align to TRBD1. Germline CDR1 is MDHEN and CDR2 is SYDVKM. The CDR3 has 16 amino acids. The V segment lost 3 bases and the J segment 8 bases; nucleotides outside the gene matches: 11.

At least ten counts were recorded for this clonotype. An end of the junction does not agree with germline; a read error may underlie this. DNA of the CDR3: TGTGCCAGCAGTTTAGGGCAGCTTAGCAATCAGCCCCAGCATTTT. Encoded protein: CASSLGQLSNQPQHF. J is TRBJ1-5 and V is TRBV7-2; the D is unclear. Germline values: CDR1 SGHTA, CDR2 FQGNSA. The CDR3 covers 15 residues.

This clonotype was counted only a few times. The chain carries TRBV20-1 and TRBJ2-3, with 9 nucleotides matching TRBD2. V dropped 0 bases and J dropped 4; count of bases not matched to a gene: 8. Germline V gene sequence: CDR1 DFQATT, CDR2 SNEGSKA (reference sequence). The CDR3 has 16 residues. As DNA, the CDR3 is TGCAGTGCTAGAGATCGTCCTAGCGGGGCATCAGATACGCAGTATTTT. Its protein is CSARDRPSGASDTQYF.

The rearrangement uses TRBV2 and TRBJ1-4; 8 bases agree with TRBD1. Germline V gene sequence: CDR1 SNHLY, CDR2 FYNNEI. Germline trimming cut 8 bases from V and 2 bases from J; bases unmatched to any gene: 10. The CDR3 consists of 16 residues. This CDR3 is CASLAGGSVTNEKLFF. In nucleotides, the CDR3 is TGTGCCAGCTTAGCAGGGGGCTCAGTGACTAATGAAAAACTGTTTTTT.

This clonotype was picked up one time. The CDR3 sequence: CASSRQISSEETQYF. The CDR3 DNA follows: TGTGCCAGCAGCCGACAAATATCCTCTGAAGAGACCCAGTACTTC. The J gene is TRBJ2-5, the V gene TRBV3-1, with D unclear. In germline, CDR1 is LGHDT, CDR2 YNNKEL (reference sequence). CDR3 length equals 15 residues. V lost 4 bases to trimming and J lost 3 bases, with 15 bases between them.

V is TRBV5-4 and J is TRBJ1-1; no clear D. Between the trimmed V and J ends, which lost 2 bases and 3 bases, there was a span of 11 bases. CDR1 is SGHNT and CDR2 is YYREEE in the germline V gene (reference sequence). The CDR3 contains 14 residues. The CDR3 spells CASSFPPPDTEAFF. The CDR3 region has the DNA TGTGCCAGCAGCTTCCCGCCTCCGGACACTGAAGCTTTCTTT.

V usage is TRBV11-2 and J usage is TRBJ1-1; TRBD1 might be the D (5 bases). Per germline, CDR1 SGHAT and CDR2 FQNNGV. The CDR3 covers 15 residues. V lost 5 bases and J lost 1, with 14 bases in between. CDR3 residues: CASSPWGGRNTEAFF. CDR3 bases: TGTGCCAGCAGCCCATGGGGGGGGAGGAACACTGAAGCTTTCTTT.